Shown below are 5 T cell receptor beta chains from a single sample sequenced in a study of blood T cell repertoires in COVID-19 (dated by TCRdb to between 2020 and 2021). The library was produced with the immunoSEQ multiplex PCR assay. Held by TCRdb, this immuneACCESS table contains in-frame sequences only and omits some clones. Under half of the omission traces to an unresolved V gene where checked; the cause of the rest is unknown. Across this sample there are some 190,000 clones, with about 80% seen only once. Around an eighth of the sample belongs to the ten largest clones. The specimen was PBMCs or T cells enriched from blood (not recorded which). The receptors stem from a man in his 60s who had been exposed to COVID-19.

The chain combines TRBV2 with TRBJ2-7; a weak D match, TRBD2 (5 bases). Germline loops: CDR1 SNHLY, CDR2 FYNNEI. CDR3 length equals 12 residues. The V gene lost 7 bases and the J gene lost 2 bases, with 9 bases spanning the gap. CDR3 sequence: CASTWGAYEQYF. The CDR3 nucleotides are TGTGCCAGCACGTGGGGAGCCTACGAGCAGTACTTC.

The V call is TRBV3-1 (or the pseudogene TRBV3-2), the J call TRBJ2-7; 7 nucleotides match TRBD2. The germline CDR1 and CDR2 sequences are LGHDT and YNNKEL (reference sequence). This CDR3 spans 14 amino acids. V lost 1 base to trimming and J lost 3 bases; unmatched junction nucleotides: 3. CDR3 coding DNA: TGTGCCAGCAGCCAAGGTACTAGCGTCTACGAGCAGTACTTC. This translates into CASSQGTSVYEQYF.

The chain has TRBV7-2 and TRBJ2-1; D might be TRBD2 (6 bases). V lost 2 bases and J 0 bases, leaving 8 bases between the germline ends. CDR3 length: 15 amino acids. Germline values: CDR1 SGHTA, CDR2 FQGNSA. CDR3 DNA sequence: TGTGCCAGCAGCTTATCGGAGGGCTCCTACAATGAGCAGTTCTTC. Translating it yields CASSLSEGSYNEQFF.

The CDR3 region has the DNA TGCGCCAGCAGCTTGGGGGCTGCTGGCTACACCTTC. As protein: CASSLGAAGYTF. The J gene is TRBJ1-2, the V gene TRBV5-1; D ambiguous. Germline loops: CDR1 SGHRS, CDR2 YFSETQ. V dropped 0 bases and J dropped 7 bases, with 7 bases sitting between them. The CDR3 has 12 residues.

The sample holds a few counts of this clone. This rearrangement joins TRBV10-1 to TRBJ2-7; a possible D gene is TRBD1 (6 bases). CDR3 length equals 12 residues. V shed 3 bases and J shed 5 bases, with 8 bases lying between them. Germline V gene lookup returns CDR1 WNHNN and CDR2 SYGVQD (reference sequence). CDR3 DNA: TGCGCCAGCAGTGATTGGGACAACGAGCAGTACTTC. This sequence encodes CASSDWDNEQYF.